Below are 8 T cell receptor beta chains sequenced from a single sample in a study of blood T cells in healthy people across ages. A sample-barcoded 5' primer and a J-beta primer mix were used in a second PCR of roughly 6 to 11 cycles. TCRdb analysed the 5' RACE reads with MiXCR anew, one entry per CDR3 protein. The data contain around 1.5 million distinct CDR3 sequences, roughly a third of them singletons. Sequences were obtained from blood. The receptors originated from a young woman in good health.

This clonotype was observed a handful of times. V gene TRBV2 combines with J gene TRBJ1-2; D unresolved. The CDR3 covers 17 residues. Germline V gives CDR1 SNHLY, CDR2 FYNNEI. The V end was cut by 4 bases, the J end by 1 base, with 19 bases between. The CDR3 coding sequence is TGTGCCAGCAGTGTCTTGCGTAGAGGGAACAGTAACTATGGCTACACCTTC. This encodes CASSVLRRGNSNYGYTF.

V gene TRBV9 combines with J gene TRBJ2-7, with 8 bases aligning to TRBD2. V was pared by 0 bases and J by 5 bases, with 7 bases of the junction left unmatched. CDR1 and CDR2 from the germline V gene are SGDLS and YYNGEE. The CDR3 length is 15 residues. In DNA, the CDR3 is TGTGCCAGCAGCGTAGGGACTAGCTATATCGACGAGCAGTACTTC. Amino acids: CASSVGTSYIDEQYF.

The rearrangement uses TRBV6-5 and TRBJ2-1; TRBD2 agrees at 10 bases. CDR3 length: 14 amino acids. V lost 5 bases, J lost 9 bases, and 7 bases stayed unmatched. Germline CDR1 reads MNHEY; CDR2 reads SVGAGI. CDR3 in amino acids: CASSTAGGSVEQFF. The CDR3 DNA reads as TGTGCCAGCAGTACAGCGGGGGGGAGCGTTGAGCAGTTCTTC.

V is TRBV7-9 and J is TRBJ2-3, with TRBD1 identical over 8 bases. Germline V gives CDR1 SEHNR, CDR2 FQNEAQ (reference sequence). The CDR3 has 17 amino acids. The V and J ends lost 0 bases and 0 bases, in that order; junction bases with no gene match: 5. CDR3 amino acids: CASSLAWTGSSTDTQYF. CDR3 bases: TGTGCCAGCAGCTTAGCCTGGACAGGGTCGAGCACAGATACGCAGTATTTT.

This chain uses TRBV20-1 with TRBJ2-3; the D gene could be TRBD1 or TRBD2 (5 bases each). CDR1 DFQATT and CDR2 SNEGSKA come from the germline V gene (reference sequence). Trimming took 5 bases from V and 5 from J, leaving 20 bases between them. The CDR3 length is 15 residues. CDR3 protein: CSAGNPGRRLDTQYF. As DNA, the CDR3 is TGCAGTGCTGGGAATCCGGGACGGCGATTAGATACGCAGTATTTT.

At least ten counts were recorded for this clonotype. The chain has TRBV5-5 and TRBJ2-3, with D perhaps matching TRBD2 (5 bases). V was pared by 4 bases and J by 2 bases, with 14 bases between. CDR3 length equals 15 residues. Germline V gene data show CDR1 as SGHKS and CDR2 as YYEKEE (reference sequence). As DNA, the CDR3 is TGTGCCAGCAGCCCCGGACGGGGTTTCACAGATACGCAGTATTTT. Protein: CASSPGRGFTDTQYF.

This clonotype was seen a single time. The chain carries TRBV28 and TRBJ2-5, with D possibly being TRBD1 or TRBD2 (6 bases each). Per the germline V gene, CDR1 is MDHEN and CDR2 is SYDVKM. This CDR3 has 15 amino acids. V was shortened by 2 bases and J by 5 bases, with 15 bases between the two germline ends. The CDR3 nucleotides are TGTGCCAGCAGTTTAGGGGGGCATCGTAGTGAGACCCAGTACTTC. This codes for CASSLGGHRSETQYF.

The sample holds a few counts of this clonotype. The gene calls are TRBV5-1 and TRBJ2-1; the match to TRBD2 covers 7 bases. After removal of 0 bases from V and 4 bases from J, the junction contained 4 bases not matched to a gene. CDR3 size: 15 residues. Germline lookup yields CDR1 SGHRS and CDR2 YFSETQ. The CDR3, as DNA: TGCGCCAGCAGCTTGGCACTAGCGCCTTACAATGAGCAGTTCTTC. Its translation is CASSLALAPYNEQFF.